Listed below are T cell receptor beta chains from one sample, sequenced in a study of CD8+ T cells in alopecia areata. Profiling relied on immunoSEQ multiplex PCR, and the TCRdb table lists in-frame clones only, not all of them. The table includes 120,000 or so clones, about 61% detected once. The source material was CD4+ T cells sorted from blood. These receptors all come from a human donor in good health. CDR3s include the opening cysteine and the closing phenylalanine or tryptophan. A D gene is named only where the DNA matches it firmly. Where a row states a size, it is once, few, many or the class of an expanded clone; other rows omit it.

j_gene: TRBJ2-7
v_gene: TRBV5-6
abundance: NA
d_gene: NA
CDR3aa: CASSLPQAYEQYF
CDR3nt: TGTGCCAGCAGCTTGCCCCAGGCCTACGAGCAGTACTTC

j_gene: TRBJ2-5
v_gene: TRBV21-1
abundance: NA
d_gene: NA
CDR3aa: CASGPGQGEETQYF
CDR3nt: TGTGCCAGCGGACCGGGACAGGGGGAAGAGACCCAGTACTTC

j_gene: TRBJ1-2
v_gene: TRBV4-2
abundance: NA
d_gene: NA
CDR3aa: CASSPRGDYGYTF
CDR3nt: TGTGCCAGCAGCCCTAGGGGAGACTATGGCTACACCTTC

j_gene: TRBJ1-5
v_gene: TRBV19
abundance: NA
d_gene: NA
CDR3aa: CASRPSWDQPQHF
CDR3nt: TGTGCCAGCAGACCTAGTTGGGATCAGCCCCAGCATTTT

j_gene: TRBJ2-7
v_gene: TRBV4-2
abundance: NA
d_gene: TRBD1
CDR3aa: CASSRGQGATYEQYF
CDR3nt: TGTGCCAGCAGCCGCGGTCAGGGGGCTACCTACGAGCAGTACTTC

j_gene: TRBJ2-3
v_gene: TRBV18
abundance: NA
d_gene: NA
CDR3aa: CASSPDNTDTQYF
CDR3nt: TGTGCCAGCTCGCCCGACAACACAGATACGCAGTATTTT

j_gene: TRBJ2-7
v_gene: TRBV5-1
abundance: NA
d_gene: NA
CDR3aa: CASSTPGTRANEQYF
CDR3nt: TGCGCCAGCAGCACTCCCGGGACAAGGGCCAACGAGCAGTACTTC

j_gene: TRBJ2-7
v_gene: TRBV9
abundance: NA
d_gene: TRBD2
CDR3aa: CASSPLADTYEQYF
CDR3nt: TGTGCCAGCAGTCCCCTAGCGGACACCTACGAGCAGTACTTC

j_gene: TRBJ1-2
v_gene: TRBV29-1
abundance: NA
d_gene: NA
CDR3aa: CSGRQGKKGGYTF
CDR3nt: TGCAGCGGGAGGCAGGGGAAGAAAGGTGGCTACACCTTC

j_gene: TRBJ2-1
v_gene: TRBV29-1
abundance: NA
d_gene: NA
CDR3aa: CSVDKNEQFF
CDR3nt: TGCAGCGTTGATAAGAATGAGCAGTTCTTC

j_gene: TRBJ1-5
v_gene: TRBV7-3
abundance: NA
d_gene: NA
CDR3aa: CASSLTGGGDQPQHF
CDR3nt: TGTGCCAGCAGCTTAACCGGGGGCGGCGATCAGCCCCAGCATTTT

j_gene: TRBJ1-2
v_gene: TRBV5-6
abundance: NA
d_gene: NA
CDR3aa: CASSLREGYGYTF
CDR3nt: TGTGCCAGCAGCTTACGAGAGGGCTATGGCTACACCTTC

j_gene: TRBJ2-7
v_gene: TRBV5-1
abundance: few
d_gene: NA
CDR3aa: CASSLVPSYEQYF
CDR3nt: TGCGCCAGCAGCTTGGTTCCATCCTACGAGCAGTACTTC

j_gene: TRBJ2-3
v_gene: TRBV29-1
abundance: NA
d_gene: NA
CDR3aa: CSVQSPDTQYF
CDR3nt: TGCAGCGTACAGTCCCCAGATACGCAGTATTTT

j_gene: TRBJ1-1
v_gene: TRBV23-1
abundance: few
d_gene: NA
CDR3aa: CASSQSNAKVTEAFF
CDR3nt: TGCGCCAGCAGTCAATCGAACGCCAAGGTCACTGAAGCTTTCTTT

j_gene: TRBJ1-2
v_gene: TRBV10-3
abundance: NA
d_gene: TRBD1
CDR3aa: CASENRGTGGYTF
CDR3nt: TGTGCCAGCGAGAACAGGGGAACGGGTGGCTACACCTTC

j_gene: TRBJ2-3
v_gene: TRBV7-3
abundance: NA
d_gene: TRBD2
CDR3aa: CASSQAGGSSTDTQYF
CDR3nt: TGTGCCAGCAGCCAGGCCGGGGGGTCTAGCACAGATACGCAGTATTTT

j_gene: TRBJ1-1
v_gene: TRBV5-1
abundance: NA
d_gene: NA
CDR3aa: CASRVDGNTEAFF
CDR3nt: TGCGCCAGCAGGGTCGACGGGAACACTGAAGCTTTCTTT

j_gene: TRBJ2-6
v_gene: TRBV18
abundance: NA
d_gene: NA
CDR3aa: CASSPDTVSGANVLTF
CDR3nt: TGTGCCAGCTCTCCGGACACCGTCTCTGGGGCCAACGTCCTGACTTTC

j_gene: TRBJ2-1
v_gene: TRBV2
abundance: NA
d_gene: NA
CDR3aa: CASSEEKAGANEQFF
CDR3nt: TGTGCCAGCAGTGAAGAAAAGGCAGGTGCCAATGAGCAGTTCTTC

j_gene: TRBJ2-3
v_gene: TRBV7-2
abundance: NA
d_gene: NA
CDR3aa: CASSPGHSTDTQYF
CDR3nt: TGTGCCAGCAGCCCCGGACATTCCACAGATACGCAGTATTTT

j_gene: TRBJ1-1
v_gene: TRBV25-1
abundance: NA
d_gene: NA
CDR3aa: CASSPRRDTEAFF
CDR3nt: TGTGCCAGCAGTCCCCGACGAGACACTGAAGCTTTCTTT

j_gene: TRBJ1-5
v_gene: TRBV7-8
abundance: NA
d_gene: NA
CDR3aa: CASSEGPLSNQPQHF
CDR3nt: TGTGCCAGCAGCGAAGGACCGCTAAGCAATCAGCCCCAGCATTTT

j_gene: TRBJ2-6
v_gene: TRBV2
abundance: NA
d_gene: TRBD1
CDR3aa: CASGQGGSGANVLTF
CDR3nt: TGTGCCAGCGGACAGGGGGGATCTGGGGCCAACGTCCTGACTTTC

j_gene: TRBJ2-2
v_gene: TRBV30
abundance: NA
d_gene: NA
CDR3aa: CAWKGRQGNTGELFF
CDR3nt: TGTGCCTGGAAGGGTCGGCAGGGGAACACCGGGGAGCTGTTTTTT

j_gene: TRBJ2-7
v_gene: TRBV25-1
abundance: NA
d_gene: TRBD1
CDR3aa: CASSALDRDEQYF
CDR3nt: TGTGCCAGCAGTGCCTTAGACAGGGACGAGCAGTACTTC

j_gene: TRBJ2-3
v_gene: TRBV29-1
abundance: NA
d_gene: NA
CDR3aa: CSVLLSGARVTDTQYF
CDR3nt: TGCAGCGTTCTTCTCTCGGGAGCGAGGGTCACAGATACGCAGTATTTT

j_gene: TRBJ1-2
v_gene: TRBV18
abundance: NA
d_gene: NA
CDR3aa: CASSAGNYGYTF
CDR3nt: TGTGCCAGCTCAGCCGGAAACTATGGCTACACCTTC

j_gene: TRBJ2-5
v_gene: TRBV20-1
abundance: NA
d_gene: NA
CDR3aa: CSAMTQYF
CDR3nt: TGCAGTGCTATGACCCAGTACTTC

j_gene: TRBJ2-5
v_gene: TRBV29-1
abundance: few
d_gene: TRBD1
CDR3aa: CSVIQGGLYQETQYF
CDR3nt: TGCAGCGTTATACAGGGGGGCCTCTACCAAGAGACCCAGTACTTC

j_gene: TRBJ1-4
v_gene: TRBV5-1
abundance: NA
d_gene: TRBD1
CDR3aa: CASSLTGTGDEKLFF
CDR3nt: TGCGCCAGCAGCTTGACCGGGACAGGGGATGAAAAACTGTTTTTT

j_gene: TRBJ2-3
v_gene: TRBV6-1
abundance: few
d_gene: TRBD1
CDR3aa: CASSDGTGGPDTQYF
CDR3nt: TGTGCCAGCAGTGATGGGACAGGGGGTCCAGATACGCAGTATTTT

j_gene: TRBJ2-2
v_gene: TRBV5-1
abundance: NA
d_gene: NA
CDR3aa: CASSLVGADTGELFF
CDR3nt: TGCGCCAGCAGCTTGGTGGGCGCCGACACCGGGGAGCTGTTTTTT

j_gene: TRBJ2-4
v_gene: TRBV29-1
abundance: few
d_gene: NA
CDR3aa: CSVGGIGNIQYF
CDR3nt: TGCAGCGTTGGAGGGATCGGAAACATTCAGTACTTC

j_gene: TRBJ2-3
v_gene: TRBV29-1
abundance: few
d_gene: NA
CDR3aa: CSVEAGGTDTQYF
CDR3nt: TGCAGCGTTGAAGCGGGGGGCACAGATACGCAGTATTTT

j_gene: TRBJ2-5
v_gene: TRBV29-1
abundance: few
d_gene: NA
CDR3aa: CSVERMGSQETQYF
CDR3nt: TGCAGCGTTGAACGAATGGGGTCCCAAGAGACCCAGTACTTC

j_gene: TRBJ1-1
v_gene: TRBV6-6
abundance: NA
d_gene: NA
CDR3aa: CASSYEGFEAFF
CDR3nt: TGTGCCAGCAGTTACGAAGGGTTTGAAGCTTTCTTT

j_gene: TRBJ1-1
v_gene: TRBV7-9
abundance: NA
d_gene: NA
CDR3aa: CASTPSGVLDTEAFF
CDR3nt: TGTGCCAGCACCCCGTCCGGGGTGTTGGACACTGAAGCTTTCTTT

j_gene: TRBJ1-1
v_gene: TRBV2
abundance: NA
d_gene: NA
CDR3aa: CASKITVNTEAFF
CDR3nt: TGTGCCAGCAAAATAACAGTGAACACTGAAGCTTTCTTT